The 22 T cell receptor beta chains reported below all come from one sample, sequenced in a study of STAT5B mutations in CD4+ large granular lymphocyte leukemia. Clones were read by immunoSEQ multiplex PCR, and TCRdb kept only the in-frame ones, dropping some. The data contain more than 20,000 clones, 65% to 90% of them singletons. The source material was CD4+ T cells from blood buffy coats. Receptors were obtained from a human donor in good health.

The chain is built from TRBV7-9 and TRBJ2-5; perhaps TRBD2 as D (5 bases). The CDR3 contains 12 residues. The germline V gene encodes CDR1 SEHNR and CDR2 FQNEAQ (reference sequence). Trimming removed 5 bases at V and 5 bases at J, with 9 bases between. The CDR3 coding sequence is TGTGCCAGCAGCCCACGAGGGGAGACCCAGTACTTC. Translating it yields CASSPRGETQYF.

This sequence joins TRBV2 and TRBJ1-1, with 11 bases fitting TRBD1. Germline V gene sequence: CDR1 SNHLY, CDR2 FYNNEI. The CDR3 length is 15 residues. J lost 3 bases, V lost 5 bases, and 5 bases had no gene match. The CDR3 spells CASSIRTGGHTEAFF. In nucleotides, the CDR3 is TGTGCCAGCAGTATAAGGACAGGGGGCCACACTGAAGCTTTCTTT. Supplemented by reference TRBV2 and TRBJ1-1, the full variable domain reads EPEVTQTPSHQVTQMGQEVILRCVPISNHLYFYWYRQILGQKVEFLVSFYNNEISEKSEIFDDQFSVERPDGSNFTLKIRSTKLEDSAMYFCASSIRTGGHTEAFFGQGTRLTVV.

This chain links TRBV7-2 with TRBJ2-1, with a possible D match to TRBD2 (6 bases). The CDR3 has 15 amino acids. The germline V and J ends were trimmed by 6 bases and 6 bases, with 18 bases remaining between them. Germline-derived CDR1 and CDR2 are SGHTA and FQGNSA. The CDR3 DNA reads as TGTGCCAGCAGACTGGGGGGAGTGTCTGGCAATGAGCAGTTCTTC. Protein product: CASRLGGVSGNEQFF.

The chain links TRBV11-1 to TRBJ2-7; 7 nucleotides align to TRBD1. CDR1 is SGHAT and CDR2 is FQDESV in the germline V gene (reference sequence). J lost 4 bases, V lost 5 bases, and 11 bases had no gene match. The CDR3 totals 15 residues. The CDR3 DNA reads TGTGCCAGCAGCCTCCGTGAGACAGGGCCGTACGAGCAGTACTTC. This codes for CASSLRETGPYEQYF.

This sequence joins TRBV28 and TRBJ1-2; TRBD1 is a possible D gene (5 bases). This CDR3 spans 16 amino acids. The germline V gene has CDR1 MDHEN and CDR2 SYDVKM. V lost 4 bases, J lost 2 bases, and 17 bases lay in between. The CDR3 is CASSSGGRGRNYGYTF. The DNA of the CDR3 is TGTGCCAGCAGTTCGGGCGGGCGGGGGAGAAACTATGGCTACACCTTC.

This clone has just one count. The chain recombines TRBV4-2 with TRBJ2-5, with a weak D call TRBD2 (6 bases). Trimming cost V 1 base and J 3 bases, with 18 bases left between them. Per germline, CDR1 LGHNA and CDR2 YNFKEQ. CDR3 length: 17 residues. The DNA for the CDR3 is TGTGCCAGCAGCCAAGGGACCCGGCAGCGGGCGGAAGAGACCCAGTACTTC. Its translation is CASSQGTRQRAEETQYF.

The gene calls are TRBV5-1 and TRBJ2-3, with D possibly being TRBD1 (6 bases). The CDR3 covers 15 residues. The germline CDR1 and CDR2 sequences are SGHRS and YFSETQ. Trimming pared 4 bases from V and 4 bases from J, leaving 16 bases between. The CDR3 loop reads CASSKEQGWADTQYF. The CDR3 DNA sequence: TGCGCCAGCAGCAAGGAACAGGGTTGGGCAGATACGCAGTATTTT. Supplemented by reference TRBV5-1 and TRBJ2-3, the full variable domain reads KAGVTQTPRYLIKTRGQQVTLSCSPISGHRSVSWYQQTPGQGLQFLFEYFSETQRNKGNFPGRFSGRQFSNSRSEMNVSTLELGDSALYLCASSKEQGWADTQYFGPGTRLTVL.

The chain combines TRBV7-9 with TRBJ1-5, with TRBD1 matching over 8 bases. Trimming at V came to 5 bases and at J to 9 bases, leaving 9 bases not matched to a gene. From germline, CDR1 is SEHNR and CDR2 FQNEAQ (reference sequence). The CDR3 loop spans 14 amino acids. In DNA form, the CDR3 reads TGTGCCAGCAGCCCGGGACAGGTCAAAACGCCCCAGCATTTT. Its protein product is CASSPGQVKTPQHF.

The V gene is TRBV11-2, the J gene TRBJ2-1; TRBD2 matches 10 bases. Germline values: CDR1 SGHAT, CDR2 FQNNGV. CDR3 length: 15 residues. After removal of 7 bases from V and 3 bases from J, the junction contained 6 bases not matched to a gene. This chain's CDR3 is CASNQLAGLYNEQFF. The CDR3 nucleotides are TGTGCCAGCAACCAACTAGCGGGACTCTACAATGAGCAGTTCTTC.

The chain couples TRBV5-1 to TRBJ2-5; 13 bases are a match to TRBD2. Germline V gene data show CDR1 as SGHRS and CDR2 as YFSETQ. The CDR3 runs 17 residues. The V gene end was trimmed by 3 bases and the J gene end by 2 bases; junction bases not matched to a gene: 7. The CDR3 spells CASSWGLAGTRQETQYF. In DNA form, the CDR3 reads TGCGCCAGCAGCTGGGGACTAGCGGGAACTCGTCAAGAGACCCAGTACTTC.

The chain links TRBV7-6 to TRBJ2-1, with 9 bases lining up with TRBD2. This CDR3 contains 13 residues. J lost 10 bases, V lost 0 bases, and 1 base had no gene match. The germline CDR1 and CDR2 sequences are SGHVS and FNYEAQ. DNA for the CDR3: TGTGCCAGCAGCTTAGCGCTAGCGGGAGAGCAGTTCTTC. Its translation: CASSLALAGEQFF.

The gene calls are TRBV19 and TRBJ2-5; D not certain. Looked up from germline, CDR1 is LNHDA and CDR2 is SQIVND (reference sequence). The CDR3 consists of 14 residues. Trimming cost V 3 bases and J 3 bases, with 11 bases left between them. CDR3 protein: CASSIRVNKETQYF. The DNA for the CDR3 is TGTGCCAGTAGTATTCGGGTTAACAAAGAGACCCAGTACTTC.

The gene calls are TRBV7-2 and TRBJ1-5; perhaps TRBD1 as D (6 bases). The V gene's germline CDR1 is SGHTA and CDR2 FQGNSA. V dropped 4 bases and J dropped 3 bases, with 22 bases sitting between them. CDR3 length: 18 residues. CDR3 DNA sequence: TGTGCCAGCAGCTCTACAACGGGACACAACCGGCTCAATCAGCCCCAGCATTTT. Its protein product is CASSSTTGHNRLNQPQHF.

The DNA for the CDR3 is TGTGCCAGCAGCGCCGCACTAGCGTCTTCCTACGAGCAGTACTTC. It codes for CASSAALASSYEQYF. The rearrangement joins TRBV9 to TRBJ2-7, with 7 nucleotides matching TRBD2. After removal of 3 bases from V and 1 base from J, the junction contained 7 bases not matched to a gene. CDR3 length: 15 residues. Germline CDR1 is SGDLS and CDR2 is YYNGEE.

This clone was observed a handful of times. The chain uses TRBV19 and TRBJ2-2; 7 positions agree with TRBD1. This CDR3 spans 14 amino acids. Losses at the gene ends were 6 bases for V and 3 bases for J; bases not matched to a gene: 4. Germline V gives CDR1 LNHDA, CDR2 SQIVND (reference sequence). As DNA, the CDR3 is TGTGCCAGTAGGCTTCAGGGGGACACCGGGGAGCTGTTTTTT. Translated, it gives CASRLQGDTGELFF.

The genes are TRBV27 and TRBJ2-3, with TRBD2 matching 9 bases. Germline CDR1 MNHEY, CDR2 SMNVEV (reference sequence). The CDR3 totals 15 residues. V was clipped by 8 bases and J by 3 bases; unmatched bases: 9. The CDR3 nucleotides are TGTGCCAGCGCGGGGGGGCTCATAGGTACAGATACGCAGTATTTT. Translated, it gives CASAGGLIGTDTQYF.

This chain links TRBV9 with TRBJ1-2; 10 positions match TRBD1. CDR3 size: 16 residues. J gave up 4 bases and V 3 bases, and 9 bases lay outside the gene matches. Germline CDR1 is SGDLS and CDR2 is YYNGEE. The DNA of the CDR3 is TGTGCCAGCAGCGACCGGACAGGGGGACTCCCCTATGGCTACACCTTC. Translation: CASSDRTGGLPYGYTF.

This rearrangement joins TRBV28 to TRBJ2-2; the match to TRBD1 covers 9 bases. After removal of 6 bases from V and 1 base from J, the junction contained 6 bases not matched to a gene. Germline lookup yields CDR1 MDHEN and CDR2 SYDVKM. The CDR3 totals 16 residues. CDR3 sequence (DNA): TGTGCCAGCAGCCCTCCGGGACAGGGGAACACCGGGGAGCTGTTTTTT. This gives the protein CASSPPGQGNTGELFF.

The gene calls are TRBV5-1 and TRBJ2-2; D is possibly TRBD1 (5 bases). The germline gives CDR1 SGHRS, CDR2 YFSETQ. Trimming removed 2 bases from V and 3 bases from J, with 11 bases in between. This CDR3 has 15 residues. DNA of the CDR3: TGCGCCAGCAGCTTCGGACATATGGACACCGGGGAGCTGTTTTTT. Translating it yields CASSFGHMDTGELFF.

This clone was picked up a small number of times. The chain joins TRBV5-6 to TRBJ1-6; the D gene is possibly TRBD1 (5 bases). The length of the CDR3 is 14 residues. The germline V gene encodes CDR1 SGHDT and CDR2 YYEEEE. V lost 4 bases, J lost 8 bases, and 13 bases lay in between. The CDR3 is CASSTQGWDSPLHF. In DNA, the CDR3 is TGTGCCAGCAGCACCCAGGGCTGGGATTCACCCCTCCACTTT. The full variable domain, completed using reference TRBV5-6 and TRBJ1-6, is DAGVTQSPTHLIKTRGQQVTLRCSPKSGHDTVSWYQQALGQGPQFIFQYYEEEERQRGNFPDRFSGHQFPNYSSELNVNALLLGDSALYLCASSTQGWDSPLHFGNGTRLTVT.

Only one count was recorded for this clone. The chain carries TRBV27 and TRBJ2-2; 7 positions match TRBD2. This CDR3 comprises 15 residues. Trimming at V came to 8 bases and at J to 4 bases, leaving 10 bases not matched to a gene. Germline V gene data show CDR1 as MNHEY and CDR2 as SMNVEV (reference sequence). CDR3 residues: CASHTAGDFTGELFF. In DNA form, the CDR3 reads TGTGCCAGCCATACTGCGGGGGATTTCACCGGGGAGCTGTTTTTT.

J is TRBJ1-1 and V is TRBV7-9; the D gene is possibly TRBD1 (6 bases). The ends were cut back, 0 bases at V and 4 bases at J, with 18 bases in the middle. The CDR3 is made up of 17 amino acids. Germline V gene data show CDR1 as SEHNR and CDR2 as FQNEAQ (reference sequence). The CDR3 reads CASSLARRGNWSTEAFF. The DNA of the CDR3 is TGTGCCAGCAGCTTAGCCCGCAGGGGTAATTGGAGCACTGAAGCTTTCTTT.